These 9 T cell receptor beta chains share one sample of origin, sequenced in a study of blood T cell repertoires in COVID-19. Clones were read by immunoSEQ multiplex PCR, and TCRdb kept only the in-frame ones, dropping some. The table records under 250,000 clones, 83% of them present only once. The sequenced material came from peripheral blood. These receptors came from a human donor in a cohort sampled during active COVID-19.

This chain connects TRBV5-1 to TRBJ1-1; TRBD1 agrees at 7 bases. Losses at the gene ends were 0 bases for V and 4 bases for J; bases not matched to a gene: 3. This CDR3 is 14 amino acids long. CDR1 and CDR2 from the germline V gene are SGHRS and YFSETQ. The DNA of the CDR3 is TGCGCCAGCAGCTTGGGACAGGGTAGCACTGAAGCTTTCTTT. It translates to CASSLGQGSTEAFF.

Turning to this clone: The same CDR3 also results from other DNA sequences found in this sample. The chain joins TRBV5-1 to TRBJ1-5, with 10 positions matching TRBD1. Trimming took 4 bases from V and 4 from J; bases not matched to a gene: 2. Germline CDR1 and CDR2: SGHRS and YFSETQ. The CDR3 sequence is 14 residues long. The CDR3 is CASSPGQGNQPQHF. CDR3 coding DNA: TGCGCCAGCAGCCCGGGACAGGGGAATCAGCCCCAGCATTTT.

This clone was seen at least ten times. This chain joins TRBV11-2 and TRBJ2-1; 12 bases line up with TRBD2. V gave up 5 bases and J gave up 8 bases; unmatched junction bases: 13. The CDR3 totals 17 residues. In germline, CDR1 is SGHAT, CDR2 FQNNGV. In DNA form, the CDR3 reads TGTGCCAGCAGCGGCTTATTTGGGGCTAGCGGGGGGGATGAGCAGTTCTTC. Its protein is CASSGLFGASGGDEQFF.

J is TRBJ2-5 and V is TRBV5-4; 8 positions match TRBD2. The CDR3 is 15 residues long. V lost 4 bases to trimming and J lost 4 bases; unmatched junction nucleotides: 9. Germline values: CDR1 SGHNT, CDR2 YYREEE (reference sequence). As DNA, the CDR3 is TGTGCCAGCAGCCGCCGGGAGGGGCTCGGAGAGACCCAGTACTTC. Protein product: CASSRREGLGETQYF.

The gene calls are TRBV9 and TRBJ2-7, with 7 bases matching TRBD1. The germline gives CDR1 SGDLS, CDR2 YYNGEE. Trimming removed 0 bases from V and 6 bases from J; junction bases left unmatched: 3. This CDR3 is built from 13 residues. Here the CDR3 DNA reads TGTGCCAGCAGCGTAGCTACAGGGGTCGAGCAGTACTTC. It specifies CASSVATGVEQYF.

The chain combines TRBV10-2 with TRBJ2-5; 9 bases are shared with TRBD2. Germline CDR1 is WSHSY and CDR2 is SAAADI. The CDR3 loop spans 15 amino acids. V trimming: 6 bases; J trimming: 5 bases; junction bases outside the gene matches: 10. The DNA for the CDR3 is TGCGCCAGCAGAGGGGGTAGCGGGAGTCGGGAGACCCAGTACTTC. This encodes CASRGGSGSRETQYF.

This chain links TRBV6-1 with TRBJ1-3; 7 bases map to TRBD1. Looked up from germline, CDR1 is MNHNS and CDR2 is SASEGT. This CDR3 spans 15 amino acids. Unmatched junction bases numbered 4, after V lost 5 bases and J lost 0 bases. CDR3 sequence (DNA): TGTGCCAGCAGTAAGGGGGACAGCTCTGGAAACACCATATATTTT. Translated, it gives CASSKGDSSGNTIYF.

The rearrangement joins TRBV6-1 to TRBJ2-7; D gene unclear. The CDR3 totals 11 residues. The V end was cut by 3 bases, the J end by 4 bases, with 4 bases between. The germline CDR1 and CDR2 sequences are MNHNS and SASEGT. Here the CDR3 reads CASSDRYEQYF. In DNA form, the CDR3 reads TGTGCCAGCAGTGACCGGTACGAGCAGTACTTC.

This sequence joins TRBV2 and TRBJ2-2; TRBD2 matches at 7 bases. The CDR3 has 14 residues. With 9 bases clipped from V and 7 bases from J, the junction kept 11 bases outside the gene matches. The germline V gene has CDR1 SNHLY and CDR2 FYNNEI. CDR3 residues: CASFRDYAFGELFF. The CDR3 bases are TGTGCCAGTTTCCGGGACTATGCCTTCGGGGAGCTGTTTTTT.